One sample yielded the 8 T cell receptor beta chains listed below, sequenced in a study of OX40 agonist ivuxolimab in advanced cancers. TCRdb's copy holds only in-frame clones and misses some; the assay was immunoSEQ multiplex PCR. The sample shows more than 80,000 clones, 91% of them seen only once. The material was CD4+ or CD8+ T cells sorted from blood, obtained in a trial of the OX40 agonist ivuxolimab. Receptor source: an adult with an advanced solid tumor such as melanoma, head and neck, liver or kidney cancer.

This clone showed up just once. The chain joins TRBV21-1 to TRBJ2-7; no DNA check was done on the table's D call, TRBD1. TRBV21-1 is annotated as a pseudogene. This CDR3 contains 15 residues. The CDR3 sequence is CASSFEDRGLYEQYF. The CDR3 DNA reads TGTGCCAGCAGCTTTGAGGACAGGGGTCTCTACGAGCAGTACTTC.

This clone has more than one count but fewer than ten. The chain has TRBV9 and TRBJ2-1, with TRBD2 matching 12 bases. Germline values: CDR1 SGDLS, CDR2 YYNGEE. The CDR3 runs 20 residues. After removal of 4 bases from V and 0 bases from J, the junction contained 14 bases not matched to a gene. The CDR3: CASSPTPLAGGLSSYNEQFF. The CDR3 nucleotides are TGTGCCAGCAGCCCGACCCCACTAGCGGGAGGCTTGAGCTCCTACAATGAGCAGTTCTTC.

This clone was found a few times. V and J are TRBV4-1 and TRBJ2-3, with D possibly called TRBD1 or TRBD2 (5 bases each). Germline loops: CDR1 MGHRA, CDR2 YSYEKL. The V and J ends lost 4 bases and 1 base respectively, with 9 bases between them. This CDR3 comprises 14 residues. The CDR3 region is CASSPGDGTDTQYF. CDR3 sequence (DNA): TGCGCCAGCAGCCCCGGGGACGGCACAGATACGCAGTATTTT.

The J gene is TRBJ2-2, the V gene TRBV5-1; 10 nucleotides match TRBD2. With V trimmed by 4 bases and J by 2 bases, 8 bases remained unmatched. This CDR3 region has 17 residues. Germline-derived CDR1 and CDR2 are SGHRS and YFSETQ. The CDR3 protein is CASSPTSGATNTGELFF. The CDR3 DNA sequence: TGCGCCAGCAGCCCCACTAGCGGGGCTACCAACACCGGGGAGCTGTTTTTT. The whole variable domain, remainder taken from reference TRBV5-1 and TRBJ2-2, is KAGVTQTPRYLIKTRGQQVTLSCSPISGHRSVSWYQQTPGQGLQFLFEYFSETQRNKGNFPGRFSGRQFSNSRSEMNVSTLELGDSALYLCASSPTSGATNTGELFFGEGSRLTVL.

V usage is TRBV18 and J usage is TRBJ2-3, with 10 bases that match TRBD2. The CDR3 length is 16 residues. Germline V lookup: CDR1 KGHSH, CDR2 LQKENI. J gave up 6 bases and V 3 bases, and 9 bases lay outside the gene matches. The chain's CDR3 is CASSPPGLAPYDTQYF. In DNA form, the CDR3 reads TGTGCCAGCTCACCTCCGGGACTAGCGCCATATGATACGCAGTATTTT.

The CDR3 loop is CASRSWGRAYEQYF. CDR3 nucleotides: TGTGCCAGCAGATCTTGGGGGAGGGCGTACGAGCAGTACTTC. This chain links TRBV28 with TRBJ2-7, with TRBD2 matching 7 bases. This CDR3 is built from 14 residues. Unmatched junction bases numbered 9, after V lost 6 bases and J lost 4 bases. Germline CDR1 is MDHEN and CDR2 is SYDVKM.

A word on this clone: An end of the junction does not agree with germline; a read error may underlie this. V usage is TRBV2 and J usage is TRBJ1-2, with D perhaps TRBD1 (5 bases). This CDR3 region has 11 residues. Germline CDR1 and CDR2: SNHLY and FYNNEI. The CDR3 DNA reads TGTGCCAGCCAAGGGGACTACGGCTACACCTTC. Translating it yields CASQGDYGYTF.

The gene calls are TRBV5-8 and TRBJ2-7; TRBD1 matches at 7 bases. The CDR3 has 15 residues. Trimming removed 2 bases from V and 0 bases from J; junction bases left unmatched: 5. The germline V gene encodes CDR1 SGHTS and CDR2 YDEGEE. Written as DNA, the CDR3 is TGTGCCAGCAGCTTCGGGGACAGTGCCTCCTACGAGCAGTACTTC. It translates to CASSFGDSASYEQYF. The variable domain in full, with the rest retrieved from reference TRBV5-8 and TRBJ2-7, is EAGVTQSPTHLIKTRGQQATLRCSPISGHTSVYWYQQALGLGLQFLLWYDEGEERNRGNFPPRFSGRQFPNYSSELNVNALELEDSALYLCASSFGDSASYEQYFGPGTRLTVT.